This is a list of T cell receptor beta chains from one sample in a study of response to subunit inactivated influenza vaccine. Each CDR3 protein is one row after TCRdb ran MiXCR on the RT-PCR reads. The sample contains about 180,000 distinct CDR3 sequences, roughly a tenth of which appear only once. The sample here was CD8+ T cells sorted from PBMCs, taken roughly 24 months after vaccination. These receptors were taken from a man aged 50-75 years who received an inactivated influenza vaccine. Each CDR3 is given without its conserved first and last residue.

CDR3 length: 13
V gene: TRBV27
J gene: TRBJ1-2
CDR3 protein: ASSTSRPRDYGYT

CDR3 length: 13
V gene: TRBV7-8
J gene: TRBJ1-1
CDR3 protein: ASSSPATGNTEAF

CDR3 length: 15
V gene: TRBV4-3
J gene: TRBJ2-3
CDR3 protein: ASSQGNWIGSTDTQY

CDR3 length: 10
V gene: TRBV5-1
J gene: TRBJ2-3
CDR3 protein: ASFSTPDTQY

CDR3 length: 11
V gene: TRBV6-5
J gene: TRBJ1-2
CDR3 protein: ASRLEWNYGYT

CDR3 length: 12
V gene: TRBV2
J gene: TRBJ2-7
CDR3 protein: ASFEGRARMEQY

CDR3 length: 13
V gene: TRBV6-1
J gene: TRBJ2-2
CDR3 protein: ASSPYSGGAGELF

CDR3 length: 12
V gene: TRBV14
J gene: TRBJ1-1
CDR3 protein: ASSQIRGPTEAF

CDR3 length: 13
V gene: TRBV9
J gene: TRBJ2-7
CDR3 protein: ASSLGQGRLYEQY

CDR3 length: 12
V gene: TRBV20-1
J gene: TRBJ2-7
CDR3 protein: SARDKEGINEQY

CDR3 length: 12
V gene: TRBV27
J gene: TRBJ2-7
CDR3 protein: ASGLAGVTYEQY

CDR3 length: 13
V gene: TRBV18
J gene: TRBJ2-1
CDR3 protein: ASSPTSGNYNEQF

CDR3 length: 12
V gene: TRBV6-4
J gene: TRBJ2-7
CDR3 protein: ASSPTGQGEEQY

CDR3 length: 11
V gene: TRBV5-1
J gene: TRBJ1-1
CDR3 protein: ASKAGGNTEAF

CDR3 length: 12
V gene: TRBV20-1
J gene: TRBJ2-7
CDR3 protein: SAEDASSSYEQY

CDR3 length: 14
V gene: TRBV5-5
J gene: TRBJ2-5
CDR3 protein: ASSLELAGGRETQY

CDR3 length: 14
V gene: TRBV5-5
J gene: TRBJ2-5
CDR3 protein: ASSGLLLGLQETQY

CDR3 length: 14
V gene: TRBV11-2
J gene: TRBJ2-3
CDR3 protein: ASSPLGGGAWDTQY

CDR3 length: 14
V gene: TRBV7-9
J gene: TRBJ2-7
CDR3 protein: ASSPSERVTYYEQY

CDR3 length: 13
V gene: TRBV25-1
J gene: TRBJ1-6
CDR3 protein: ASSPGQGLNSPLH

CDR3 length: 15
V gene: TRBV20-1
J gene: TRBJ2-6
CDR3 protein: SARADRSISGANVLT

CDR3 length: 13
V gene: TRBV7-6
J gene: TRBJ2-1
CDR3 protein: ASSSGRRAYNEQF

CDR3 length: 13
V gene: TRBV6-2/TRBV6-3
J gene: TRBJ2-1
CDR3 protein: ASRPTGSSYNEQF